Below, 30 T cell receptor beta chains from the same sample are listed, as sequenced in a study of T cells after posttransplantation cyclophosphamide. The naive gate required viable CD3+CD4+ or CD3+CD8+ cells with CCR7+CD45RA+CD45RO-CD95-CD27+CD28+ phenotype. Sequencing was performed with immunoSEQ multiplex PCR; in TCRdb, only in-frame clones are kept and a portion is missing. The sample yields fewer than 35,000 clones, roughly nine tenths seen once. The source material was naive CD4+ T cells sorted from blood. These TCRs come from a man aged 30 to 39 in good health and a related stem cell transplant donor.

This clone was detected only once. The V and J genes are TRBV27 and TRBJ2-5; D is ambiguous. This CDR3 has 13 residues. Germline V gene sequence: CDR1 MNHEY, CDR2 SMNVEV (reference sequence). V dropped 4 bases and J dropped 5 bases, with 11 bases sitting between them. CDR3: CASSSLSGETQYF. CDR3 coding DNA: TGTGCCAGCAGTTCTCTATCCGGGGAGACCCAGTACTTC.

The chain combines TRBV6-1 with TRBJ2-2; D not certain. This CDR3 spans 16 amino acids. Germline loops: CDR1 MNHNS, CDR2 SASEGT. Between the trimmed V and J ends, which lost 4 bases and 0 bases, there was a span of 12 bases. The CDR3 is CASSASVIANTGELFF. CDR3 bases: TGTGCCAGCAGTGCTTCCGTTATTGCGAACACCGGGGAGCTGTTTTTT.

The chain has TRBV7-3 and TRBJ1-2; 11 nucleotides match TRBD1. This CDR3 has 15 amino acids. V dropped 5 bases and J dropped 5; count of bases not matched to a gene: 7. Per germline, CDR1 SGHTA and CDR2 FQGTGA. CDR3 sequence: CASSPNGQGAYGYTF. The CDR3 nucleotides are TGTGCCAGCAGCCCAAACGGACAGGGGGCGTATGGCTACACCTTC. The full variable domain, completed using reference TRBV7-3 and TRBJ1-2, is GAGVSQTPSNKVTEKGKYVELRCDPISGHTALYWYRQSLGQGPEFLIYFQGTGAADDSGLPNDRFFAVRPEGSVSTLKIQRTERGDSAVYLCASSPNGQGAYGYTFGSGTRLTVV.

CDR3 DNA: TGTGCCAGCAGCCTACGACAGTACAATGAGCAGTTCTTC. It specifies CASSLRQYNEQFF. The rearrangement links TRBV11-1 to TRBJ2-1; D possibly corresponds to TRBD1 (5 bases). V was trimmed by 5 bases and J by 4 bases, leaving 9 bases between them. The CDR3 is 13 residues long. The germline V gene encodes CDR1 SGHAT and CDR2 FQDESV (reference sequence).

The chain combines TRBV5-1 with TRBJ1-2; the match to TRBD1 covers 10 bases. Germline V gene sequence: CDR1 SGHRS, CDR2 YFSETQ. The CDR3 consists of 15 residues. V shed 0 bases and J 7 bases; nucleotides not matched to a gene: 6. In DNA form, the CDR3 reads TGCGCCAGCAGCTTGGCCGGGACAGGGGTCGGTGGCTACACCTTC. This encodes CASSLAGTGVGGYTF.

The chain combines TRBV19 with TRBJ2-7; 9 nucleotides match TRBD1. The CDR3 totals 15 residues. Trimming cost V 5 bases and J 3 bases; bases outside gene matches: 8. The V gene's germline CDR1 is LNHDA and CDR2 SQIVND (reference sequence). CDR3 in amino acids: CASSEGQGNFYEQYF. The DNA of the CDR3 is TGTGCCAGTAGTGAGGGACAGGGCAACTTCTACGAGCAGTACTTC.

This sequence joins TRBV7-3 and TRBJ2-1, with D tentatively TRBD1 (6 bases). The CDR3 runs 15 residues. The V gene lost 3 bases and the J gene lost 5 bases, with 14 bases spanning the gap. Germline V lookup: CDR1 SGHTA, CDR2 FQGTGA. This CDR3 reads CASSLFGTPNNEQFF. CDR3 DNA sequence: TGTGCCAGCAGCTTGTTTGGGACACCAAACAATGAGCAGTTCTTC.

The V gene is TRBV7-9, the J gene TRBJ2-2, with no clear D. Germline CDR1 is SEHNR and CDR2 is FQNEAQ (reference sequence). V lost 1 base and J 1 base, leaving 10 bases between the germline ends. This CDR3 is 16 amino acids long. The CDR3 protein is CASSLGSAGNTGELFF. In DNA form, the CDR3 reads TGTGCCAGCAGCTTAGGGTCGGCAGGGAACACCGGGGAGCTGTTTTTT.

The chain combines TRBV7-3 with TRBJ2-1; tentatively, D is TRBD1 (6 bases). Germline loops: CDR1 SGHTA, CDR2 FQGTGA. The length of the CDR3 is 16 residues. V dropped 5 bases and J dropped 5 bases, with 19 bases sitting between them. This CDR3 reads CASSRSGVLTNNEQFF. DNA of the CDR3: TGTGCCAGCAGCCGTTCAGGGGTCCTCACCAACAATGAGCAGTTCTTC.

The chain couples TRBV10-3 to TRBJ2-7, with 12 bases lining up with TRBD2. The germline V gene has CDR1 ENHRY and CDR2 SYGVKD. The V gene end was trimmed by 7 bases and the J gene end by 6 bases; junction bases not matched to a gene: 10. CDR3 length: 15 residues. CDR3 in amino acids: CAITQASGGVVEQYF. For the CDR3, the DNA is TGTGCCATCACCCAAGCTAGCGGGGGGGTAGTCGAGCAGTACTTC.

The chain recombines TRBV5-8 with TRBJ1-6; no definite D call. The CDR3 is 16 residues long. V was clipped by 3 bases and J by 6 bases, with 16 bases between them. Per the germline V gene, CDR1 is SGHTS and CDR2 is YDEGEE. CDR3 nucleotide sequence: TGTGCCAGCAGCTCTTCCGGGATCTTGACTAATTCACCCCTCCACTTT. This codes for CASSSSGILTNSPLHF.

This clone was observed once. V usage is TRBV5-1 and J usage is TRBJ2-2, with a weak D call TRBD2 (6 bases). Trimming shortened V by 5 bases and J by 6 bases, and 17 bases separated the two germline ends. CDR1 and CDR2 from the germline V gene are SGHRS and YFSETQ. The CDR3 runs 15 residues. This CDR3 reads CASSSRASDSGELFF. CDR3 DNA sequence: TGCGCCAGCAGTTCGAGGGCTAGCGATTCCGGGGAGCTGTTTTTT.

The chain carries TRBV9 and TRBJ1-2; unclear D gene. CDR1 is SGDLS and CDR2 is YYNGEE in the germline V gene. The CDR3 is made up of 14 amino acids. The V end was cut by 0 bases, the J end by 4 bases, with 10 bases between. The CDR3 loop is CASSVAQVSYGYTF. Written as DNA, the CDR3 is TGTGCCAGCAGCGTAGCCCAGGTTTCCTATGGCTACACCTTC. Variable domain in full (rest from reference TRBV9 and TRBJ1-2): DSGVTQTPKHLITATGQRVTLRCSPRSGDLSVYWYQQSLDQGLQFLIQYYNGEERAKGNILERFSAQQFPDLHSELNLSSLELGDSALYFCASSVAQVSYGYTFGSGTRLTVV.

This rearrangement joins TRBV18 to TRBJ1-5, with a possible D match to TRBD1 (5 bases). Trimming took off 2 bases at V and 2 bases at J, with 7 bases between the two ends. Germline loops: CDR1 KGHSH, CDR2 LQKENI. There are 14 residues in the CDR3. The DNA for the CDR3 is TGTGCCAGCTCACCAGAACAGGGCAATCAGCCCCAGCATTTT. Amino acids: CASSPEQGNQPQHF.

The chain links TRBV9 to TRBJ2-7; the D gene is possibly TRBD2 (5 bases). Germline CDR1 is SGDLS and CDR2 is YYNGEE. V was trimmed by 3 bases and J by 0 bases, leaving 10 bases between them. CDR3 length: 14 amino acids. CDR3 in amino acids: CASSGTGSSYEQYF. CDR3 nucleotide sequence: TGTGCCAGCAGCGGGACTGGGAGCTCCTACGAGCAGTACTTC.

This sequence joins TRBV9 and TRBJ2-3; 9 bases match TRBD2. Germline values: CDR1 SGDLS, CDR2 YYNGEE. This CDR3 has 15 residues. The junction had 2 bases not matched to a gene; V was cut back by 2 bases and J by 1 base. Here the CDR3 reads CASSVLAGGTDTQYF. The CDR3 DNA reads as TGTGCCAGCAGCGTTTTAGCGGGGGGCACAGATACGCAGTATTTT.

The chain uses TRBV29-1 and TRBJ2-6; D is perhaps TRBD1 (5 bases). CDR1 SQVTM and CDR2 ANQGSEA come from the germline V gene. The V gene lost 4 bases and the J gene lost 3 bases, with 16 bases spanning the gap. The CDR3 spans 16 residues. CDR3 protein: CSVVSGRAFGANVLTF. The CDR3 region has the DNA TGCAGCGTTGTTTCGGGCAGGGCCTTTGGGGCCAACGTCCTGACTTTC.

V is TRBV28 and J is TRBJ2-1, with 7 positions matching TRBD1. Germline trimming cut 7 bases from V and 4 bases from J; bases unmatched to any gene: 7. CDR1 and CDR2 from the germline V gene are MDHEN and SYDVKM. The CDR3 covers 14 residues. The CDR3 DNA reads as TGTGCCAGCACCCTAGGGGGCCGGTACAATGAGCAGTTCTTC. Protein sequence: CASTLGGRYNEQFF. The full variable domain, in which reference TRBV28 and TRBJ2-1 provide the parts outside the CDR3, is DVKVTQSSRYLVKRTGEKVFLECVQDMDHENMFWYRQDPGLGLRLIYFSYDVKMKEKGDIPEGYSVSREKKERFSLILESASTNQTSMYLCASTLGGRYNEQFFGPGTRLTVL.

The chain combines TRBV6-6 with TRBJ2-7; 10 positions match TRBD1. The CDR3 is 14 residues long. Trimming cost V 2 bases and J 4 bases; bases outside gene matches: 2. The germline V gene encodes CDR1 MNHNY and CDR2 SVGAGI (reference sequence). In DNA, the CDR3 is TGTGCCAGCAGTTACCCGGACAGGGGGTACGAGCAGTACTTC. It translates to CASSYPDRGYEQYF.

The chain uses TRBV9 and TRBJ1-6, with 9 bases identical to TRBD1. The CDR3 loop spans 16 amino acids. With 4 bases clipped from V and 5 bases from J, the junction kept 7 bases outside the gene matches. Germline CDR1 and CDR2: SGDLS and YYNGEE. The CDR3 reads CASSTRTGANNSPLHF. The DNA of the CDR3 is TGTGCCAGCAGCACACGGACAGGGGCCAATAATTCACCCCTCCACTTT.

V usage is TRBV6-5 and J usage is TRBJ1-3; 9 bases are shared with TRBD1. The CDR3 is 15 amino acids. Germline trimming cut 6 bases from V and 2 bases from J; bases unmatched to any gene: 5. Germline CDR1 is MNHEY and CDR2 is SVGAGI. CDR3 sequence (DNA): TGTGCCAGCAGACAGGGGGCTTTAGCTGGAAACACCATATATTTT. Translation: CASRQGALAGNTIYF.

V gene TRBV7-9 combines with J gene TRBJ2-7, with TRBD1 identical over 8 bases. Germline V lookup: CDR1 SEHNR, CDR2 FQNEAQ (reference sequence). The trim removed 5 bases at V and 3 bases at J, leaving 9 bases unmatched. The CDR3 is 15 amino acids. This CDR3 reads CASSITGGSFYEQYF. The CDR3 DNA reads TGTGCCAGCAGCATTACAGGGGGTTCCTTCTACGAGCAGTACTTC.

This clone has just one count. The chain carries TRBV5-1 and TRBJ1-3; 7 nucleotides agree with TRBD1. The CDR3 covers 16 residues. CDR1 and CDR2 from the germline V gene are SGHRS and YFSETQ. The V gene end was trimmed by 0 bases and the J gene end by 4 bases; junction bases not matched to a gene: 7. The CDR3 region is CASSLGDRAGGNTIYF. CDR3 in DNA: TGCGCCAGCAGCTTGGGAGACAGGGCAGGGGGAAACACCATATATTTT.

In its sample, this clone was seen a few times. The chain uses TRBV2 and TRBJ2-7; 8 positions agree with TRBD1. Germline CDR1 and CDR2: SNHLY and FYNNEI. This CDR3 spans 16 amino acids. Losses at the gene ends were 4 bases for V and 1 base for J; bases not matched to a gene: 9. The CDR3 sequence is CASSGVLRQGSYEQYF. In DNA form, the CDR3 reads TGTGCCAGCAGTGGGGTTTTACGACAGGGGTCCTACGAGCAGTACTTC.

The chain uses TRBV7-2 and TRBJ1-1; D might be TRBD1 (5 bases). Trimming removed 3 bases from V and 6 bases from J, with 14 bases in between. The CDR3 is made up of 14 amino acids. CDR1 is SGHTA and CDR2 is FQGNSA in the germline V gene. Written as DNA, the CDR3 is TGTGCCAGCAGCTTCTGGCAGGGTACCGCTGAAGCTTTCTTT. Its protein product is CASSFWQGTAEAFF.

The chain is built from TRBV28 and TRBJ2-3, with TRBD2 identical over 7 bases. V lost 10 bases, J lost 4 bases, and 14 bases stayed unmatched. The length of the CDR3 is 15 residues. CDR1 is MDHEN, CDR2 SYDVKM, per germline. Here the CDR3 reads CATLDPGLTSDTQYF. In DNA form, the CDR3 reads TGTGCCACCCTGGACCCGGGACTAACATCAGATACGCAGTATTTT.

About this clone: The same CDR3 arises from other DNA sequences in this sample as well. The J gene is TRBJ2-7, the V gene TRBV5-1; D is possibly TRBD1 (6 bases). This CDR3 contains 12 residues. V lost 2 bases and J 4 bases, leaving 7 bases between the germline ends. CDR1 and CDR2 from the germline V gene are SGHRS and YFSETQ. CDR3 coding DNA: TGCGCCAGCAGCTTAGGACAGTACGAGCAGTACTTC. Translation: CASSLGQYEQYF. The full variable domain, with the rest looked up from reference TRBV5-1 and TRBJ2-7, is KAGVTQTPRYLIKTRGQQVTLSCSPISGHRSVSWYQQTPGQGLQFLFEYFSETQRNKGNFPGRFSGRQFSNSRSEMNVSTLELGDSALYLCASSLGQYEQYFGPGTRLTVT.

V and J are TRBV19 and TRBJ2-2, with TRBD2 identical over 7 bases. The CDR3 is 16 residues long. The V segment lost 5 bases and the J segment 5 bases; nucleotides outside the gene matches: 11. Germline CDR1 is LNHDA and CDR2 is SQIVND (reference sequence). CDR3 coding DNA: TGTGCCAGTAGTGGGGCTAGCGGTCTGGGGACCGGGGAGCTGTTTTTT. It is translated as CASSGASGLGTGELFF.

This CDR3 reads CASSGQADTDTQYF. The CDR3, as DNA: TGTGCCAGCAGCGGACAGGCTGACACAGATACGCAGTATTTT. This chain uses TRBV9 with TRBJ2-3; a weak D match, TRBD1 (6 bases). V was shortened by 3 bases and J by 2 bases, with 10 bases between the two germline ends. CDR1 is SGDLS, CDR2 YYNGEE, per germline. This CDR3 comprises 14 residues.

The chain recombines TRBV6-1 with TRBJ2-7; 13 bases fit TRBD2. The CDR3 has 15 residues. Trimming cost V 4 bases and J 6 bases; bases outside gene matches: 6. Germline V lookup: CDR1 MNHNS, CDR2 SASEGT. The CDR3 spells CASSAVTSGGSEQYF. For the CDR3, the DNA is TGTGCCAGCAGTGCAGTGACTAGCGGGGGGTCCGAGCAGTACTTC.